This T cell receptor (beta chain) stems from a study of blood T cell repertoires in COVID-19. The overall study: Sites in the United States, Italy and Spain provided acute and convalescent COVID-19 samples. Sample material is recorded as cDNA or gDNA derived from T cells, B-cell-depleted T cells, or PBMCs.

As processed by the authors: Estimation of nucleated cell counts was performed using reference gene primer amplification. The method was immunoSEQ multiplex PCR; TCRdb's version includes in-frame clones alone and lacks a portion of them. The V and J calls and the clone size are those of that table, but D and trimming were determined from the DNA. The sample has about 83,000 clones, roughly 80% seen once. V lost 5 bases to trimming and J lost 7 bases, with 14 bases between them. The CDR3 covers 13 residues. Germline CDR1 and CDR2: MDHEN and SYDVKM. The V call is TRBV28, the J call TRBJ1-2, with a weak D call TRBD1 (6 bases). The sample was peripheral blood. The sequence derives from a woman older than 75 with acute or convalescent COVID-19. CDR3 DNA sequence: TGTGCCAGCAGTATCACAGGGAGGGGTGGCTACACCTTC. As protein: CASSITGRGGYTF.